This entry lists 6 T cell receptor beta chains sequenced from one sample in a study of T-cell reconstitution after alpha-beta-depleted transplantation in children. Preparation of the TCRbeta library involved a method that used unique molecular identifiers. MiXCR, run by TCRdb on the PCR reads, gives a single entry per CDR3 protein. This sample carries around 250,000 distinct CDR3 sequences, about 23% of them seen once, and the ten largest clones take over 2.5%. Sequenced material: PBMCs, taken before TCRalphabeta/CD19-depleted stem cell transplant. The origin of the receptors is a girl aged 2 to 9 with Fanconi anemia, due to receive a stem cell transplant.

The CDR3 is CSAPPPDTISTDTQYF. The CDR3 DNA reads TGCAGTGCTCCCCCGCCGGACACGATAAGCACAGATACGCAGTATTTT. The rearrangement uses TRBV20-1 and TRBJ2-3; tentatively, D is TRBD1 (5 bases). Germline CDR1 and CDR2: DFQATT and SNEGSKA (reference sequence). V was shortened by 5 bases and J by 0 bases, with 18 bases between the two germline ends. The CDR3 contains 16 residues.

DNA for the CDR3: TGTGCCAGCAGCCGTGCTTGGATCGGAGCCGGGGAGCTGTTTTTT. This encodes CASSRAWIGAGELFF. This chain uses TRBV7-2 with TRBJ2-2; D is unresolved. V was pared by 5 bases and J by 6 bases, with 16 bases between. CDR1 and CDR2 from the germline V gene are SGHTA and FQGNSA. The CDR3 is made up of 15 amino acids.

This clonotype appeared a few times. This chain links TRBV12-3 or TRBV12-4 with TRBJ2-5; tentatively, D is TRBD2 (5 bases). Trimming shortened V by 5 bases and J by 2 bases, and 12 bases separated the two germline ends. The CDR3 has 14 amino acids. CDR3 in amino acids: CASSTSGGQETQYF. The CDR3 nucleotides read TGTGCCAGCAGTACCAGCGGAGGACAAGAGACCCAGTACTTC.

This chain links TRBV24-1 with TRBJ1-1; D may be TRBD1 (6 bases). The CDR3 is 15 amino acids. The V gene's germline CDR1 is KGHDR and CDR2 SFDVKD. V gave up 1 base and J gave up 12 bases, with 20 bases separating them. CDR3 residues: CATSDLVRGARRTFF. DNA for the CDR3: TGTGCCACCAGTGATTTAGTACGGGGGGCGCGGAGGACTTTCTTT.

The rearrangement joins TRBV29-1 to TRBJ2-3; TRBD2 matches at 8 bases. Germline trimming cut 2 bases from V and 5 bases from J; bases unmatched to any gene: 9. This CDR3 region has 15 residues. Germline V CDR1 and CDR2: SQVTM, ANQGSEA. The CDR3 here is CSVELDGGEVDTQYF. CDR3 DNA: TGCAGCGTTGAATTGGACGGGGGGGAAGTAGATACGCAGTATTTT.

There are many counts of this clonotype. The CDR3 DNA reads as TGCAGTGCTAGACACCACCCGGGACAGGATAGGGAGACCCAGTACTTC. It encodes CSARHHPGQDRETQYF. This sequence joins TRBV20-1 and TRBJ2-5; 8 bases are a match to TRBD1. Per germline, CDR1 DFQATT and CDR2 SNEGSKA (reference sequence). V shed 2 bases, J shed 5 bases, and the junction held 13 bases outside the gene matches. The CDR3 extends over 16 amino acids.